This T cell receptor beta chain was observed in a study of blood T cell repertoires in COVID-19. For the study at large: The study drew acute and convalescent COVID-19 samples from the United States, Italy and Spain. The analysed material was cDNA or gDNA that came from T cells, B-cell-depleted T cells, or PBMCs.

V trimming: 5 bases; J trimming: 7 bases; junction bases outside the gene matches: 9. Germline CDR1 reads MNHEY; CDR2 reads SVGAGI. The CDR3 consists of 15 residues. In the source study's methods: Reference gene primer amplification gave nucleated cell count estimates. Assay used: immunoSEQ multiplex PCR; TCRdb lists only in-frame clones, some missing. V and J calls and clone size follow that table, whereas D and trimming were derived from the DNA. The data hold roughly 45,000 clones, with over 90% observed a single time. The sequence was obtained from a man aged 60-69 years with COVID-19, enrolled during active disease. The sequencing input was peripheral blood. The V and J genes are TRBV6-5 and TRBJ2-1, with 9 bases lining up with TRBD1. The CDR3 sequence: CASSPSGTGWNEQFF. The DNA of the CDR3 is TGTGCCAGCAGTCCCTCCGGGACAGGGTGGAATGAGCAGTTCTTC.